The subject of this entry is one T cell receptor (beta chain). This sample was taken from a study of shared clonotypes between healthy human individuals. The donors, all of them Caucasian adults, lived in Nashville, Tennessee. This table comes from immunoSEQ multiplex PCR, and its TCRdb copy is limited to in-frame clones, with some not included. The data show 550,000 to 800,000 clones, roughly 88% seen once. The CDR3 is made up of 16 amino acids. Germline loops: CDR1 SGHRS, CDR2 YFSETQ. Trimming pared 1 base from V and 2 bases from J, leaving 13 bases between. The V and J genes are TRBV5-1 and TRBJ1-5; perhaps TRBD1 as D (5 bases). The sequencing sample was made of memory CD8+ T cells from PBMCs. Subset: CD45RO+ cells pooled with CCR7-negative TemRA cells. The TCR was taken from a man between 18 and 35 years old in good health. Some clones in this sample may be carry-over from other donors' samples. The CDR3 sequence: CASSLLSRDGNQPQHF. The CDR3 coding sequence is TGCGCCAGCAGCTTGTTGTCCAGGGATGGCAATCAGCCCCAGCATTTT.